The 19 T cell receptor beta chains listed next were all sequenced from one sample in a study of graft-versus-host responses after intestinal transplantation. Data came from immunoSEQ multiplex PCR; TCRdb stores just in-frame clones and leaves some out. The sample contains 85,000 to 100,000 clones, less than 95% of which appear only once. For these receptors, no antigen is known. This material consisted of unstimulated CD8+ T cells sorted from spleen or lymph node cells, taken before transplant. These receptors all stem from a human donor who was the organ donor for an intestinal transplant.

This clone was seen a single time. J is TRBJ2-7 and V is TRBV6-6, with a tentative D call TRBD2 (5 bases). V was clipped by 2 bases and J by 2 bases, with 13 bases between them. Germline CDR1 reads MNHNY; CDR2 reads SVGAGI (reference sequence). This CDR3 has 15 residues. The CDR3 DNA reads as TGTGCCAGCAGTTACCCTTGGCTAGCAGCCTACGAGCAGTACTTC. Translating it yields CASSYPWLAAYEQYF.

The CDR3 here is CASSEDYEQYF. The DNA for the CDR3 is TGTGCCAGCAGCGAGGACTACGAGCAGTACTTC. The chain combines TRBV5-6 with TRBJ2-7, with unresolved D. Germline assignment: CDR1 SGHDT and CDR2 YYEEEE. V was pared by 4 bases and J by 3 bases, with 5 bases between. The CDR3 extends over 11 amino acids.

The rearrangement links TRBV6-1 to TRBJ2-3; tentative D call: TRBD2 (5 bases). Germline lookup yields CDR1 MNHNS and CDR2 SASEGT. The CDR3 covers 15 residues. V lost 8 bases to trimming and J lost 0 bases, with 15 bases between them. Here the CDR3 DNA reads TGTGCCAGCCCTAAAGCGGTACCTAGCACAGATACGCAGTATTTT. It codes for CASPKAVPSTDTQYF.

A single count supports this clone. A junction end diverges from the germline sequence, so it may reflect a read error. The chain is built from TRBV6-5 and TRBJ2-2; the match to TRBD1 covers 7 bases. Germline-derived CDR1 and CDR2 are MNHEY and SVGAGI. CDR3 length equals 14 residues. The CDR3 region has the DNA TGTGCCAGCAGACTGACAGGGCACACCGGGAAGCTGTTTTTT. The encoded protein is CASRLTGHTGKLFF.

The genes are TRBV5-1 and TRBJ2-7; 9 bases are a match to TRBD1. The CDR3 has 14 residues. The ends lost 3 bases at V and 3 bases at J; junction bases unmatched: 4. Germline V gene sequence: CDR1 SGHRS, CDR2 YFSETQ. The CDR3 loop is CASSWTGVSYEQYF. DNA of the CDR3: TGCGCCAGCAGCTGGACAGGGGTCAGCTACGAGCAGTACTTC.

This clone was seen just once. V and J are TRBV19 and TRBJ2-3; the D is unclear. The length of the CDR3 is 11 residues. Per germline, CDR1 LNHDA and CDR2 SQIVND (reference sequence). V was pared by 3 bases and J by 4 bases, with 2 bases between. The CDR3 here is CASSIADTQYF. The CDR3 DNA is TGTGCCAGTAGTATCGCAGATACGCAGTATTTT.

The V gene is TRBV27, the J gene TRBJ2-1; D is undetermined. This CDR3 region has 13 residues. The V end was cut by 0 bases, the J end by 10 bases, with 10 bases between. CDR1 and CDR2 (germline): MNHEY, SMNVEV (reference sequence). The CDR3 reads CASSLSQAVEQFF. CDR3 DNA: TGTGCCAGCAGTTTATCTCAAGCTGTCGAGCAGTTCTTC.

The chain combines TRBV15 with TRBJ1-4; perhaps TRBD1 as D (5 bases). Germline lookup yields CDR1 LNHNV and CDR2 YYDKDF (reference sequence). The V end was cut by 0 bases, the J end by 8 bases, with 13 bases between. CDR3 size: 15 residues. The CDR3 nucleotides read TGTGCCACCAGCAGAGATGGGAGGGGCCGGGAAAAACTGTTTTTT. Translating gives CATSRDGRGREKLFF. Complete variable domain (other parts from reference TRBV15 and TRBJ1-4): DAMVIQNPRYQVTQFGKPVTLSCSQTLNHNVMYWYQQKSSQAPKLLFHYYDKDFNNEADTPDNFQSRRPNTSFCFLDIRSPGLGDTAMYLCATSRDGRGREKLFFGSGTQLSVL.

As regards this clone: This sample includes further DNA sequences coding for the same CDR3. The chain's CDR3 is CASRHDPRRGSGANVLTF. CDR3 in DNA: TGTGCCAGCAGGCACGACCCCCGAAGGGGATCTGGGGCCAACGTCCTGACTTTC. This chain uses TRBV7-3 with TRBJ2-6, with a possible D match to TRBD1 (5 bases). The CDR3 runs 18 residues. Germline-derived CDR1 and CDR2 are SGHTA and FQGTGA. The germline V and J ends were trimmed by 6 bases and 1 base, with 19 bases remaining between them.

The rearrangement links TRBV7-6 to TRBJ1-3; the D gene is possibly TRBD1 (5 bases). Per germline, CDR1 SGHVS and CDR2 FNYEAQ. The CDR3 loop spans 14 amino acids. V was shortened by 5 bases and J by 6 bases, with 14 bases between the two germline ends. This CDR3 reads CASSERAGKNTIYF. The DNA for the CDR3 is TGTGCCAGCAGCGAACGTGCAGGGAAAAACACCATATATTTT.

The chain carries TRBV29-1 and TRBJ2-5, with TRBD2 matching 10 bases. CDR3 length equals 17 residues. From germline, CDR1 is SQVTM and CDR2 ANQGSEA. The J segment lost 4 bases and the V segment lost 7 bases, leaving 18 bases of the junction unmatched. CDR3 residues: CSANGGLAGEVGETQYF. The CDR3 nucleotides are TGCAGCGCCAATGGGGGCCTAGCGGGAGAGGTGGGAGAGACCCAGTACTTC.

For the CDR3, the DNA is TGCGCCAGCACCCTTTACCCAGGGGGCACCACCTACGAGCAGTACTTC. Its translation is CASTLYPGGTTYEQYF. The chain links TRBV5-1 to TRBJ2-7, with TRBD1 matching over 8 bases. Germline assignment: CDR1 SGHRS and CDR2 YFSETQ. Unmatched junction bases numbered 13, after V lost 6 bases and J lost 2 bases. CDR3 length: 16 amino acids.

CDR3 amino acids: CAWSVLSGYNEQFF. The CDR3 DNA reads TGTGCCTGGAGTGTACTTTCCGGGTACAATGAGCAGTTCTTC. V gene TRBV30 combines with J gene TRBJ2-1; D remains unclear. The germline CDR1 and CDR2 sequences are GTSNPN and SVGIG (reference sequence). CDR3 length: 14 residues. V lost 0 bases, J lost 4 bases, and 10 bases lay in between.

The chain recombines TRBV11-2 with TRBJ2-1; D is undetermined. CDR3 length: 15 residues. V dropped 1 base and J dropped 5 bases, with 12 bases sitting between them. From germline, CDR1 is SGHAT and CDR2 FQNNGV. The CDR3 DNA reads TGTGCCAGCAGCTTAGTTAGTCAGGCCAACAATGAGCAGTTCTTC. It yields the protein CASSLVSQANNEQFF.

V gene TRBV11-3 combines with J gene TRBJ2-5; 10 bases line up with TRBD2. J gave up 4 bases and V 5 bases, and 13 bases lay outside the gene matches. Germline-derived CDR1 and CDR2 are SGHNT and YENEEA. The CDR3 is 17 residues long. The CDR3 nucleotides are TGTGCCAGCAGCCCCCGAGAGACAGCGGGGGGGCGAGAGACCCAGTACTTC. Protein sequence: CASSPRETAGGRETQYF.

The chain employs TRBV6-1 and TRBJ2-7, with 8 nucleotides matching TRBD2. V gave up 4 bases and J gave up 2 bases; unmatched junction bases: 1. The CDR3 extends over 13 amino acids. The V gene's germline CDR1 is MNHNS and CDR2 SASEGT. The CDR3 bases are TGTGCCAGCAGTGTGGGACTAGCCTACGAGCAGTACTTC. This gives the protein CASSVGLAYEQYF.

The gene calls are TRBV13 and TRBJ2-5; TRBD2 aligns across 12 bases. The end of the DNA is better explained by TRBJ2-7, so the J call may be wrong. Germline CDR1 is PRHDT and CDR2 is FYEKMQ (reference sequence). The CDR3 runs 18 residues. The CDR3 DNA reads as TGTGCCAGCAGCTTAGCTCCAGGGTCTAGCGGGAGGGCGTACGAGCAGTACTTC. Amino acids: CASSLAPGSSGRAYEQYF.

V usage is TRBV28 and J usage is TRBJ2-5, with TRBD2 matching 13 bases. The CDR3 is made up of 15 amino acids. The V gene's germline CDR1 is MDHEN and CDR2 SYDVKM. V was clipped by 6 bases and J by 5 bases; unmatched bases: 6. The CDR3 DNA sequence: TGTGCCAGCAGACGGGGACTAGCGGGGATGGAGACCCAGTACTTC. Protein: CASRRGLAGMETQYF.

The chain employs TRBV15 and TRBJ2-3; D not certain. There are 12 residues in the CDR3. In germline, CDR1 is LNHNV, CDR2 YYDKDF (reference sequence). The ends were cut back, 4 bases at V and 5 bases at J, with 7 bases in the middle. This CDR3 reads CATSKSGDTQYF. The CDR3 DNA reads as TGTGCCACCAGCAAATCCGGAGATACGCAGTATTTT.